This T cell receptor (beta chain) was captured in a study of cytomegalovirus exposure and HLA in healthy donors. Germline V gene lookup returns CDR1 GTSNPN and CDR2 SVGIG (reference sequence). The CDR3 is 13 amino acids. J gave up 4 bases and V 7 bases, and 1 base lay outside the gene matches. In regard to this clone: Its antigen is as yet unknown.

The PCR was carried out with 60 Vbeta primers and 13 Jbeta primers. Profiling relied on immunoSEQ multiplex PCR, and the TCRdb table lists in-frame clones only, not all of them. The data show over 250,000 clones, with approximately 70% seen just once and approximately 2.5% held by the top ten. The study, taken as a whole, reports: A later analysis reportedly found that, within productive TCRs, an Asian-associated ancestry cluster had fewer N-insertions than the mean observed across the approximately 600 donors. Reported results showed that the classifier diagnosed cytomegalovirus status with high specificity and sensitivity. According to a later analysis, most TCR beta chains associated with CMV appeared HLA-restricted.

This TCR was sampled from a female donor in good health and CMV-seronegative. The source material was PBMCs. The rearrangement uses TRBV30 and TRBJ2-1, with TRBD2 identical over 13 bases. CDR3 sequence reads: CALTSGRYNEQFF. As DNA, the CDR3 is TGTGCCTTGACTAGCGGGAGGTACAATGAGCAGTTCTTC. The variable domain in full, completed from reference TRBV30 and TRBJ2-1, reads SQTIHQWPATLVQPVGSPLSLECTVEGTSNPNLYWYRQAAGRGLQLLFYSVGIGQISSEVPQNLSASRPQDRQFILSSKKLLLSDSGFYLCALTSGRYNEQFFGPGTRLTVL.